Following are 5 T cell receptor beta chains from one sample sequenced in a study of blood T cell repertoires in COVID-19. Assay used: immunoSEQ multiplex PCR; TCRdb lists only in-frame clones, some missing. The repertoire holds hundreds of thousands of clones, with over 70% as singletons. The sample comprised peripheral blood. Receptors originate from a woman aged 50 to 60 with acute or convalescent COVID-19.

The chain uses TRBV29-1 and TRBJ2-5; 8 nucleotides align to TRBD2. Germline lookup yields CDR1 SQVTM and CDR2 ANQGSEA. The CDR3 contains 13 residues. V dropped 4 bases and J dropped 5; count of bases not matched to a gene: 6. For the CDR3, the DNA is TGCAGCGTTGCTCGAAGCGGGAGCGAGACCCAGTACTTC. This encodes CSVARSGSETQYF. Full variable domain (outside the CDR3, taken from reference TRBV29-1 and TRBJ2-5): SAVISQKPSRDICQRGTSLTIQCQVDSQVTMMFWYRQQPGQSLTLIATANQGSEATYESGFVIDKFPISRPNLTFSTLTVSNMSPEDSSIYLCSVARSGSETQYFGPGTRLLVL.

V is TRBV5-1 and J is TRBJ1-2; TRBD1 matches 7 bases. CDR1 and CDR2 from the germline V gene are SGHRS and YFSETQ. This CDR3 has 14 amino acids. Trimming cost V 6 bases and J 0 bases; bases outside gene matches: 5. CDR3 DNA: TGCGCCAGCAACCGGGACAGCTCTAACTATGGCTACACCTTC. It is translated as CASNRDSSNYGYTF.

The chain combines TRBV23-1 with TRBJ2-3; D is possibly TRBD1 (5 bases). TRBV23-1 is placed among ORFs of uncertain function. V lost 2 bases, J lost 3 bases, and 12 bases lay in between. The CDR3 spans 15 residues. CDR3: CASSQPQGRTDTQYF. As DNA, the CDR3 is TGCGCCAGCAGTCAACCCCAGGGTAGAACAGATACGCAGTATTTT.

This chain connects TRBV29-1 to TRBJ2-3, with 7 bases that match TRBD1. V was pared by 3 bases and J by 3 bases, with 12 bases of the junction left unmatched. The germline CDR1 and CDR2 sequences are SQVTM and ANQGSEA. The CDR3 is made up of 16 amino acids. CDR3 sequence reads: CSVDGVAGGSTDTQYF. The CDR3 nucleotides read TGCAGCGTTGATGGAGTCGCAGGGGGTTCAACAGATACGCAGTATTTT.

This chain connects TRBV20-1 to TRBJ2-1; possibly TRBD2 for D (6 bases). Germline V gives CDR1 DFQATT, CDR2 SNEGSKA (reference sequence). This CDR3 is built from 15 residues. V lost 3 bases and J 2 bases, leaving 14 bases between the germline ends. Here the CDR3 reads CSASSAGRTYNEQFF. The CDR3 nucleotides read TGCAGTGCTAGTTCGGCGGGGCGCACCTACAATGAGCAGTTCTTC.